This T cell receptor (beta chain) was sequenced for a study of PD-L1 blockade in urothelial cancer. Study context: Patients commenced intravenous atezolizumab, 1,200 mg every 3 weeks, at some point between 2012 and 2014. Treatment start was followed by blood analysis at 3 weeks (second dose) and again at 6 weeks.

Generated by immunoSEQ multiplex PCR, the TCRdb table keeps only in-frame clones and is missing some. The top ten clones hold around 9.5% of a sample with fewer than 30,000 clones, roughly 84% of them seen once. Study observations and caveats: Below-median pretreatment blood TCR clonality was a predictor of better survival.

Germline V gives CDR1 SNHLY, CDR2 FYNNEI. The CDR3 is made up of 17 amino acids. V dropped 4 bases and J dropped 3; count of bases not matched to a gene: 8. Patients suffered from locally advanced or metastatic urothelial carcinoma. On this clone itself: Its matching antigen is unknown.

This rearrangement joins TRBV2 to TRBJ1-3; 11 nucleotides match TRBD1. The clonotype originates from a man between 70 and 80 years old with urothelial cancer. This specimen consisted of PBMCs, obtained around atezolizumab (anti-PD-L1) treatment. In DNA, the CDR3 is TGTGCCAGCAGTGCCCCGGGACAGGGGGTTTTTGGAAACACCATATATTTT. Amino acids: CASSAPGQGVFGNTIYF.